This is a list of T cell receptor beta chains from one sample in a study of blood T cell repertoires in COVID-19. Sequencing was performed with immunoSEQ multiplex PCR; in TCRdb, only in-frame clones are kept and a portion is missing. The sample lists around 120,000 clones, approximately 84% seen once, with around 7.5% in the top ten. Sequences were obtained from peripheral blood. All receptors derive from a man in his 70s with active or convalescent COVID-19. Both conserved end residues are part of each CDR3. D genes are given only for firm matches. The size entry is marked missing in some rows and otherwise reads once, few, many or a size class.

TRBJ2-5 | TRBV5-1 | once | NA | TGCGCCAGCAGCTTGGTGCAGGGGATAGGAGAGACCCAGTACTTC | CASSLVQGIGETQYF
TRBJ1-4 | TRBV5-6 | NA | NA | TGTGCCAGCAGCTTGGGAGGGGGAAGTAATGAAAAACTGTTTTTT | CASSLGGGSNEKLFF
TRBJ2-2 | TRBV5-4 | NA | TRBD2 | TGTGCCAGCAGCCCCCCGCCTAGCGGGGGCACCGGGGAGCTGTTTTTT | CASSPPPSGGTGELFF
TRBJ2-7 | TRBV6-5 | NA | NA | TGTGCCAGCAGTTACTCTCTTGATGGGCCCTCCTACGAGCAGTACTTC | CASSYSLDGPSYEQYF
TRBJ2-4 | TRBV3-1/TRBV3-2 | once | TRBD1 | TGTGCCAGCAGCCCTCCCGGACAGGGTAGGGACATTCAGTACTTC | CASSPPGQGRDIQYF
TRBJ2-5 | TRBV29-1 | NA | TRBD1 | TGCGCGGGGACAGGGGTTCAGGAAAACTTAGGAGAGACCCAGTACTTC | CAGTGVQENLGETQYF
TRBJ2-2 | TRBV15 | NA | TRBD2 | TGTGCCACCAGCCGCCGTGACGGGAGGGGCACCGGGGAGCTGTTTTTT | CATSRRDGRGTGELFF
TRBJ1-2 | TRBV18 | NA | TRBD1 | TGTGCCAGCTCACCAAGGACAGGGGACGCTGGCTACACCTTC | CASSPRTGDAGYTF
TRBJ2-5 | TRBV6-1 | NA | NA | TGTGCCAGCAGTGAGGGTCAGGGATTAACGTATACCCAGTACTTC | CASSEGQGLTYTQYF
TRBJ2-1 | TRBV19 | NA | TRBD2 | TGTGCCAGTAAGTCAACTAGCGGGAGTATATACAATGAGCAGTTCTTC | CASKSTSGSIYNEQFF
TRBJ2-7 | TRBV7-2 | NA | TRBD2 | TGTGCCAGCAGCTCAAGACCCCCGGGAGGAATCGACGAGCAGTACTTC | CASSSRPPGGIDEQYF
TRBJ2-7 | TRBV18 | once | TRBD2 | TGTGCCAGCTCCTATAGCGGGAGGGCCGGCTACGAGCAGTACTTC | CASSYSGRAGYEQYF
TRBJ1-1 | TRBV28 | NA | TRBD1 | TGTGCCAGCAGCCCACGGGGGACAGGGAGGTCTGAAGCTTTCTTT | CASSPRGTGRSEAFF
TRBJ1-6 | TRBV3-1/TRBV3-2 | NA | NA | TGTGCCAGCAACGACAGGCGTAATTCACCCCTCCACTTT | CASNDRRNSPLHF
TRBJ1-5 | TRBV9 | NA | TRBD1 | TGTGCCAGCAGCGTTTCGGGGACAGCGAATCAGCCCCAGCATTTT | CASSVSGTANQPQHF
TRBJ1-2 | TRBV19 | NA | TRBD1 | TGTGCCAGTAGTATAAGGACAGGGGGATACGGCTACACCTTC | CASSIRTGGYGYTF
TRBJ1-1 | TRBV4-3 | NA | NA | TGCGCCAGCAGCCAAGTCGAGGCTTCCACTGAAGCTTTCTTT | CASSQVEASTEAFF
TRBJ1-2 | TRBV19 | few | NA | TGTGCCAGTAGTATGCCCCAGAATACTAACTATGGCTACACCTTC | CASSMPQNTNYGYTF
TRBJ2-6 | TRBV5-1 | NA | NA | TGCGCCAGCAGCCCGCGGGGTGAGGCCAACGTCCTGACTTTC | CASSPRGEANVLTF
TRBJ2-1 | TRBV7-2 | NA | TRBD2 | TGTGCCAGCAGCTCTAGCGGGAGGGCTAAAAACTCCTACAATGAGCAGTTCTTC | CASSSSGRAKNSYNEQFF
TRBJ1-1 | TRBV3-1/TRBV3-2 | NA | NA | TGTGCCAGCAGAAAGGGAGTGGTCACTGAAGCTTTCTTT | CASRKGVVTEAFF
TRBJ2-1 | TRBV27 | NA | TRBD1 | TGTGCCAGCAGTCGACAGGGGGCTATGCATGAGCAGTTCTTC | CASSRQGAMHEQFF
TRBJ2-1 | TRBV4-2 | NA | TRBD2 | TGTGCCAGCAGCCAAGATATACGGGAGGGCGGTGAGCAGTTCTTC | CASSQDIREGGEQFF
TRBJ2-5 | TRBV9 | NA | TRBD1 | TGTGCCAGCAGCGCTTCACAGGGGCTCCAAGAGACCCAGTACTTC | CASSASQGLQETQYF
TRBJ1-4 | TRBV6-5 | NA | TRBD1 | TGTGCCAGCAGTTTTTCAGGGGGCGGGAGTGAAAAACTGTTTTTT | CASSFSGGGSEKLFF
TRBJ2-2 | TRBV6-5 | NA | NA | TGTGCCAGCAGCACGACAGCCGGGGAGCTGTTTTTT | CASSTTAGELFF
TRBJ1-5 | TRBV2 | once | NA | TGTGCCAGCAGTGATACTTATAGCAATCAGCCCCAGCATTTT | CASSDTYSNQPQHF
TRBJ2-2 | TRBV7-3 | NA | NA | TGTGCCAGCAGCCCTGGTAGCGAGAACACCGGGGAGCTGTTTTTT | CASSPGSENTGELFF
TRBJ1-1 | TRBV5-1 | NA | NA | TGCGCCAGCAGCTTGCAGGGGTGGAACACTGAAGCTTTCTTT | CASSLQGWNTEAFF
TRBJ1-2 | TRBV7-2 | NA | TRBD1 | TGTGCCATCGACAGGGGGGTCTATGGCTACACCTTC | CAIDRGVYGYTF
TRBJ2-1 | TRBV6-2/TRBV6-3 | NA | TRBD2 | TGTGCCAGCAGTTACTTGGGACTAGGAAACAATGAGCAGTTCTTC | CASSYLGLGNNEQFF
TRBJ2-1 | TRBV7-2 | NA | NA | TGTGCCAGCAGCTCGCGGGCCTTCAGCTACAATGAGCAGTTCTTC | CASSSRAFSYNEQFF
TRBJ1-3 | TRBV2 | NA | NA | TGTGCCAGCAGTGATTTAGGAGCCCCTCTTGGCCCTGGAAACACCATATATTTT | CASSDLGAPLGPGNTIYF
TRBJ2-5 | TRBV6-5 | few | TRBD2 | TGTGCCAGCAGAAGGACTAGCGGGGGGCGAGAGACCCAGTACTTC | CASRRTSGGRETQYF
TRBJ2-7 | TRBV18 | NA | TRBD2 | TGTGCCAGCTCACCAGGTGCGGGGGGGTTCTCCTACGAGCAGTACTTC | CASSPGAGGFSYEQYF
TRBJ1-4 | TRBV28 | NA | NA | TGTGCCAGCAGTTTTCAGGGAAGCAATGAAAAACTGTTTTTT | CASSFQGSNEKLFF
TRBJ2-1 | TRBV18 | NA | TRBD2 | TGTGCCAGCTCATCTAGCGGGGGGTACACTGAGCAGTTCTTC | CASSSSGGYTEQFF
TRBJ1-2 | TRBV24-1 | NA | NA | TGTGCCACCAGTGAAAGAAAGGGGGGCTACACCTTC | CATSERKGGYTF
TRBJ2-2 | TRBV11-3 | NA | TRBD2 | TGTGCCAGCAGCTTTCGGCTAGCGGGAGCGGGCAACACCGGGGAGCTGTTTTTT | CASSFRLAGAGNTGELFF
TRBJ1-6 | TRBV30 | NA | NA | TGTGCCTGGAGCGCAGACAGCCATTCACCCCTCCACTTT | CAWSADSHSPLHF
TRBJ2-1 | TRBV7-2 | NA | TRBD2 | TGTGCCAGCAGCTTAGTCCCTAGCGGGAGGGGTCAGGGGCAGTTCTTC | CASSLVPSGRGQGQFF
TRBJ1-1 | TRBV24-1 | NA | NA | TGTGCCACCAGTGATTTCCCACAGCCTAACACTGAAGCTTTCTTT | CATSDFPQPNTEAFF
TRBJ2-7 | TRBV10-2 | NA | NA | TGCGCCAGCAGGCCCCCGGGGGACGCCGAGCAGTACTTC | CASRPPGDAEQYF
TRBJ2-1 | TRBV19 | NA | TRBD1 | TGTGCCAGTAGCACTGGACAGGGTATATACCATGAGCAGTTCTTC | CASSTGQGIYHEQFF
TRBJ2-3 | TRBV29-1 | once | TRBD1 | TGCAGCGTTGAAGCTAGGGGGCGAGAAGATACGCAGTATTTT | CSVEARGREDTQYF
TRBJ1-2 | TRBV15 | NA | NA | TGTGCCACCAGCAGAGATGCGAGCCAGGGATATGGCTACACCTTC | CATSRDASQGYGYTF
TRBJ1-6 | TRBV19 | NA | NA | TGTGCCAGCTCCAAGAGCTCCTATAATTCACCCCTCCACTTT | CASSKSSYNSPLHF
TRBJ2-7 | TRBV7-9 | NA | NA | TGTGCCAGCAGCTTATATACCGCTTCCCCCAGGGGCTACGAGCAGTACTTC | CASSLYTASPRGYEQYF
TRBJ1-2 | TRBV5-1 | NA | TRBD1 | TGCGCCAGCAGCAGGGACAGGGTGCATGGCTACACCTTC | CASSRDRVHGYTF
TRBJ1-6 | TRBV4-2 | NA | TRBD1 | TGTGCCAGCAGCCAGCCGGGACAGACAGATTCACCCCTCCACTTT | CASSQPGQTDSPLHF
TRBJ1-5 | TRBV2 | NA | NA | TGTGCCAGCAGGGTGGACACTAGCAATCAGCCCCAGCATTTT | CASRVDTSNQPQHF
TRBJ2-7 | TRBV27 | once | TRBD2 | TGTGCCAGCGCGGGGGGCTCCTACGAGCAGTACTTC | CASAGGSYEQYF
TRBJ2-3 | TRBV28 | NA | TRBD2 | TGTGCCAGCAGTTTAACAATAACTAGCGGGAAAACAGATACGCAGTATTTT | CASSLTITSGKTDTQYF
TRBJ1-1 | TRBV6-5 | NA | TRBD1 | TGTGCCAGCGGGAGACAGGGTTGGACCACTGAAGCTTTCTTT | CASGRQGWTTEAFF
TRBJ2-1 | TRBV4-1 | NA | TRBD2 | TGCGCCAGCAGCCAGATGGGGACTAGCGGGGCTGAGCAGTTCTTC | CASSQMGTSGAEQFF